The 4 T cell receptor beta chains below come from one sample, sequenced in a study of breast tumors, draining lymph nodes, adjacent tissues. Samples came from axillary lymph nodes draining the breast cancer. One entry per CDR3 protein, called by TCRdb with MiXCR from the multiplex PCR reads. In the table there are approximately 100,000 distinct CDR3 sequences, 21% of which are singletons. The sample taken for sequencing was axillary lymph node tissue. Receptors originate from a female donor with breast cancer. Some clones in this sample may be carry-over from other donors' samples.

The chain couples TRBV10-2 to TRBJ2-7; D gene uncertain. Trimming shortened V by 0 bases and J by 4 bases, and 7 bases separated the two germline ends. The CDR3 loop spans 13 amino acids. Germline V gives CDR1 WSHSY, CDR2 SAAADI. In DNA form, the CDR3 reads TGCGCCAGCAGTGAGTCATGGCGATACGAGCAGTACTTC. This encodes CASSESWRYEQYF.

This clonotype was counted at least ten times. The V call is TRBV11-2, the J call TRBJ2-4; 13 bases align to TRBD2. The length of the CDR3 is 16 residues. With 5 bases clipped from V and 4 bases from J, the junction kept 5 bases outside the gene matches. Germline V lookup: CDR1 SGHAT, CDR2 FQNNGV. CDR3 nucleotide sequence: TGTGCCAGCAGCCGAGGGACTAGCGGGATAAAAAACATTCAGTACTTC. Its protein is CASSRGTSGIKNIQYF.

This clonotype has at least ten counts. The chain has TRBV9 and TRBJ2-7, with 8 nucleotides matching TRBD1. Looked up from germline, CDR1 is SGDLS and CDR2 is YYNGEE. V shed 4 bases, J shed 7 bases, and the junction held 10 bases outside the gene matches. The CDR3 spans 14 residues. Here the CDR3 DNA reads TGTGCCAGCAGCTCCCGTCCCAGGGGGCATGAGCAGTACTTC. Its translation is CASSSRPRGHEQYF. The full variable domain, its missing parts supplied by reference TRBV9 and TRBJ2-7, is DSGVTQTPKHLITATGQRVTLRCSPRSGDLSVYWYQQSLDQGLQFLIQYYNGEERAKGNILERFSAQQFPDLHSELNLSSLELGDSALYFCASSSRPRGHEQYFGPGTRLTVT.

This clonotype was picked up many times. This rearrangement joins TRBV2 to TRBJ1-5; D uncertain. Looked up from germline, CDR1 is SNHLY and CDR2 is FYNNEI. The CDR3 is 14 residues long. The germline V and J ends were trimmed by 5 bases and 5 bases, with 13 bases remaining between them. CDR3 nucleotide sequence: TGTGCCAGCAGTAGAGCGGGGAGGGATCAGCCCCAGCATTTT. Amino acid sequence: CASSRAGRDQPQHF.